The 13 T cell receptor beta chains reported below all come from one sample, sequenced in a study of vaccination effects on CD4 cells after COVID-19. With about 9 days of culture completed, CD4+ T cells were isolated. Participants were given two doses of BNT162b2 or mRNA-1273 vaccine. The antigens of these receptors remain unknown. The data were produced by immunoSEQ multiplex PCR, yet TCRdb's version contains in-frame clones alone and is incomplete. The sample includes tens of thousands of clones, around 80% of them seen just once. Specimen: CD4+ T cells from PBMCs cultured without peptide, collected after COVID-19 vaccination. These receptors came from a human donor who received a COVID-19 vaccine.

The V call is TRBV2, the J call TRBJ1-4; 11 bases line up with TRBD1. After removal of 6 bases from V and 7 bases from J, the junction contained 4 bases not matched to a gene. The CDR3 consists of 14 residues. The germline gives CDR1 SNHLY, CDR2 FYNNEI. Here the CDR3 DNA reads TGTGCCAGCAGAGCCGGGACAGGGGGTGAAAAACTGTTTTTT. Its protein is CASRAGTGGEKLFF.

A few counts support this clone. The chain couples TRBV2 to TRBJ1-5, with a tentative D call TRBD1 (5 bases). This CDR3 is 14 amino acids long. Trimming took 6 bases from V and 7 from J, leaving 16 bases between them. Germline V gene sequence: CDR1 SNHLY, CDR2 FYNNEI. The CDR3 loop reads CASSQVGTWQPQHF. Written as DNA, the CDR3 is TGTGCCAGCAGCCAGGTGGGGACGTGGCAGCCCCAGCATTTT. Together with reference TRBV2 and TRBJ1-5, the CDR3 gives the full variable domain: EPEVTQTPSHQVTQMGQEVILRCVPISNHLYFYWYRQILGQKVEFLVSFYNNEISEKSEIFDDQFSVERPDGSNFTLKIRSTKLEDSAMYFCASSQVGTWQPQHFGDGTRLSIL.

The rearrangement joins TRBV2 to TRBJ2-7, with 11 bases fitting TRBD2. Germline V CDR1 and CDR2: SNHLY, FYNNEI. Trimming removed 7 bases from V and 3 bases from J; junction bases left unmatched: 5. The length of the CDR3 is 14 residues. The CDR3 nucleotides read TGTGCCAGCAATCTAGCGGGGGGCTTCTACGAGCAGTACGTC. Translating it yields CASNLAGGFYEQYV.

This chain connects TRBV4-3 to TRBJ1-3; no reliable D call. The length of the CDR3 is 16 residues. Trimming took 1 base from V and 0 from J, leaving 10 bases between them. Germline loops: CDR1 LGHNA, CDR2 YSLEER. This CDR3 is CASSQGHTGSGNTIYF. The CDR3 region has the DNA TGCGCCAGCAGCCAAGGGCACACTGGCTCTGGAAACACCATATATTTT.

This clone has only one observation. This chain connects TRBV6-2 or TRBV6-3 to TRBJ1-1; D ambiguous. Germline V CDR1 and CDR2: MNHEY, SVGEGT. The CDR3 sequence is 14 residues long. V was trimmed by 5 bases and J by 1 base, leaving 11 bases between them. This chain's CDR3 is CASSRPGENTEAFF. The DNA for the CDR3 is TGTGCCAGCAGTCGACCGGGAGAGAACACTGAAGCTTTCTTT.

Only one count was recorded for this clone. The chain combines TRBV2 with TRBJ1-2; TRBD1 aligns across 9 bases. This CDR3 comprises 15 residues. Losses at the gene ends were 5 bases for V and 4 bases for J; bases not matched to a gene: 8. From germline, CDR1 is SNHLY and CDR2 FYNNEI. The CDR3 spells CASSLGTGRSYGYTF. CDR3 coding DNA: TGTGCCAGCAGTCTTGGGACAGGGAGGTCCTATGGCTACACCTTC.

V and J are TRBV14 and TRBJ2-1; D is undetermined. The germline CDR1 and CDR2 sequences are SGHDN and FVKESK. Trimming took 0 bases from V and 3 from J, leaving 6 bases between them. This CDR3 is built from 14 residues. Written as DNA, the CDR3 is TGTGCCAGCAGCCAAGATATCTTCTACAATGAGCAGTTCTTC. Translation: CASSQDIFYNEQFF.

The chain recombines TRBV5-3 with TRBJ2-1; D possibly corresponds to TRBD1 (7 bases). TRBV5-3 is an ORF, with its function uncertain. V dropped 4 bases and J dropped 7 bases, with 21 bases sitting between them. This CDR3 has 16 residues. The CDR3 DNA reads as TGTGCCAGAAGCCCGACGACAGGGAGGACGAAAAATGAGCAGTTCTTC. Amino acid sequence: CARSPTTGRTKNEQFF.

V gene TRBV29-1 combines with J gene TRBJ1-2, with 7 bases fitting TRBD1. Germline values: CDR1 SQVTM, CDR2 ANQGSEA. This CDR3 is built from 16 residues. V was pared by 1 base and J by 2 bases, with 10 bases of the junction left unmatched. CDR3 region: CSVEGWDRKQNYGYTF. DNA of the CDR3: TGCAGCGTTGAAGGGTGGGACAGAAAGCAGAACTATGGCTACACCTTC. Looking up the rest from reference TRBV29-1 and TRBJ1-2 gives the full variable domain: SAVISQKPSRDICQRGTSLTIQCQVDSQVTMMFWYRQQPGQSLTLIATANQGSEATYESGFVIDKFPISRPNLTFSTLTVSNMSPEDSSIYLCSVEGWDRKQNYGYTFGSGTRLTVV.

The chain has TRBV2 and TRBJ1-1; D remains ambiguous. This CDR3 contains 13 residues. CDR1 is SNHLY and CDR2 is FYNNEI in the germline V gene. The ends were cut back, 6 bases at V and 3 bases at J, with 11 bases in the middle. As DNA, the CDR3 is TGTGCCAGCAGCCTCGATTCTTACACTGAAGCTTTCTTT. The encoded protein is CASSLDSYTEAFF.

The chain is built from TRBV30 and TRBJ2-5, with D hard to call. Per the germline V gene, CDR1 is GTSNPN and CDR2 is SVGIG (reference sequence). The germline V and J ends were trimmed by 0 bases and 5 bases, with 10 bases remaining between them. The CDR3 consists of 13 residues. The CDR3 here is CAWSVRLRETQYF. As DNA, the CDR3 is TGTGCCTGGAGTGTACGGCTCCGTGAGACCCAGTACTTC.

The chain has TRBV10-1 and TRBJ2-5; 9 positions match TRBD1. Germline assignment: CDR1 WNHNN and CDR2 SYGVQD (reference sequence). The junction had 4 bases not matched to a gene; V was cut back by 1 base and J by 7 bases. This CDR3 has 14 amino acids. The CDR3 DNA is TGCGCCAGCAGTGAGTTCCCGGGACAGGGGACCCAGTACTTC. Translating it yields CASSEFPGQGTQYF.

The chain combines TRBV2 with TRBJ2-2; TRBD1 matches at 9 bases. The germline V gene has CDR1 SNHLY and CDR2 FYNNEI. The J segment lost 7 bases and the V segment lost 4 bases, leaving 7 bases of the junction unmatched. There are 15 residues in the CDR3. CDR3 loop: CASSGDRVLNGELFF. The CDR3 DNA reads TGTGCCAGCAGTGGGGACAGGGTGCTCAACGGGGAGCTGTTTTTT.